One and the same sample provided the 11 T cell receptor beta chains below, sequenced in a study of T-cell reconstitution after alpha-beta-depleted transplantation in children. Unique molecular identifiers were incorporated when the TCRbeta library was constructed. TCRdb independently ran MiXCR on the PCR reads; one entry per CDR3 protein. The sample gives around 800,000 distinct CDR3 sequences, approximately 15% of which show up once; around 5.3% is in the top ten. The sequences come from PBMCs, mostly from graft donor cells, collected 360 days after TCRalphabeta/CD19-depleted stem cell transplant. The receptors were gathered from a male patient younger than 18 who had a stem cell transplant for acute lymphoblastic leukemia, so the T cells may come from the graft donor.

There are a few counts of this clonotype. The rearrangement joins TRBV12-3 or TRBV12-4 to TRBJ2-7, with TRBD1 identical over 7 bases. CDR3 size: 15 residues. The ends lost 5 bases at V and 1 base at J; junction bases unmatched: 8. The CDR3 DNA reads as TGTGCCAGCAGTCTTCGGGACAGCCCTTCCTACGAGCAGTACTTC. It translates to CASSLRDSPSYEQYF.

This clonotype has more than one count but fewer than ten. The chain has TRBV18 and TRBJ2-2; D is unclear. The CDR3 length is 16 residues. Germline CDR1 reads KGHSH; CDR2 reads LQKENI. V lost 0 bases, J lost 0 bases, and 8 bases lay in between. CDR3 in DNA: TGTGCCAGCTCACCACCTCACACCGCGAACACCGGGGAGCTGTTTTTT. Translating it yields CASSPPHTANTGELFF.

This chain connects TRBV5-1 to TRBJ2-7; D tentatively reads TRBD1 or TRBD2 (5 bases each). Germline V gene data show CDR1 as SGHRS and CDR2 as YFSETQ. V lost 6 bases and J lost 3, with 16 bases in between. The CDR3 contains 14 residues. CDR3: CASTSDSGRYEQYF. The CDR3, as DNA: TGCGCCAGCACCAGTGACAGCGGACGCTACGAGCAGTACTTC.

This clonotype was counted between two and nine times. DNA for the CDR3: TGCGCCAGCAGCCGCGGGAGGTACGAGCAGTACTTC. Protein product: CASSRGRYEQYF. The chain is built from TRBV4-1 and TRBJ2-7; 8 bases match TRBD2. Germline V gene data show CDR1 as MGHRA and CDR2 as YSYEKL. This CDR3 is built from 12 residues. V was pared by 4 bases and J by 4 bases, with 0 bases of the junction left unmatched.

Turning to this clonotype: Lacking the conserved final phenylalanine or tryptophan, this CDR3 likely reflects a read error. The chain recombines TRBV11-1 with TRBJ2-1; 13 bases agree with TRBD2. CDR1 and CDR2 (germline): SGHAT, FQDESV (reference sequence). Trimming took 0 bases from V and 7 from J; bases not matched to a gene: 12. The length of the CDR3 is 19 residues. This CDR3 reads CASSLAPLGLAGVGNEQFI. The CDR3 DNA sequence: TGTGCCAGCAGCTTAGCTCCGCTCGGACTAGCGGGAGTAGGGAATGAGCAGTTCATC.

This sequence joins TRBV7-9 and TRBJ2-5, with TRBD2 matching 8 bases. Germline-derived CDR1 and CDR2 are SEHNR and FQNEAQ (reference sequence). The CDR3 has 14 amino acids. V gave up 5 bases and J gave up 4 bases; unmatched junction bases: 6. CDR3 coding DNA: TGTGCCAGCAGCCCACTAGCGGCAGCAGAGACCCAGTACTTC. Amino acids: CASSPLAAAETQYF.

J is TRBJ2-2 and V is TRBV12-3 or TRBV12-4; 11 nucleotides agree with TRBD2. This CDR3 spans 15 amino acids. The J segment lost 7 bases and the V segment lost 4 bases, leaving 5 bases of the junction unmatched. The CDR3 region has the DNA TGTGCCAGCAGTTCCGGACTAGCGGGTAACGGGGAGCTGTTTTTT. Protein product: CASSSGLAGNGELFF.

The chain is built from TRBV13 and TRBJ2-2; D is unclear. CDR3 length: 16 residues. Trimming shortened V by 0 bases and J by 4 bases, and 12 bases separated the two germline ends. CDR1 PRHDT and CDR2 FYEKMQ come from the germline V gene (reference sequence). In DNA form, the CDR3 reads TGTGCCAGCAGCTTAGGGACCTTATCGGGCACCGGGGAGCTGTTTTTT. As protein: CASSLGTLSGTGELFF.

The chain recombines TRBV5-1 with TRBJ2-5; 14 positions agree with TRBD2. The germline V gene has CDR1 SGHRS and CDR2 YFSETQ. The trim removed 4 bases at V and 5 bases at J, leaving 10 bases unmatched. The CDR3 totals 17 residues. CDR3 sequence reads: CASSLGLAGVWGETQYF. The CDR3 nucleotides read TGCGCCAGCAGCCTGGGACTAGCGGGAGTGTGGGGTGAGACCCAGTACTTC. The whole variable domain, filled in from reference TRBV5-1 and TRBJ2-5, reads KAGVTQTPRYLIKTRGQQVTLSCSPISGHRSVSWYQQTPGQGLQFLFEYFSETQRNKGNFPGRFSGRQFSNSRSEMNVSTLELGDSALYLCASSLGLAGVWGETQYFGPGTRLLVL.

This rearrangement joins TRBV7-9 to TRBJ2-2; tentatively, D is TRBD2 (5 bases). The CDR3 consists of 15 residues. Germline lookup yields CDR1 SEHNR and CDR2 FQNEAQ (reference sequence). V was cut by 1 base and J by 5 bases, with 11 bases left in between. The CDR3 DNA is TGTGCCAGCAGCTTAGTTCGGGTAGCGACCGGGGAGCTGTTTTTT. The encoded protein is CASSLVRVATGELFF.

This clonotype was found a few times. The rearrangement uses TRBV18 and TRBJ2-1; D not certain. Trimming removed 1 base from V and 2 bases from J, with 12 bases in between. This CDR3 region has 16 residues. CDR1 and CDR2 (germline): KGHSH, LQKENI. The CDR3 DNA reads TGTGCCAGCTCACCACTTAGCAGGCAGACCTACAATGAGCAGTTCTTC. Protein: CASSPLSRQTYNEQFF.